This T cell receptor (beta chain) was profiled in a study of OX40 agonist ivuxolimab in advanced cancers. About the study: Of mixed ages from about 20 to 80 and averaging 60 years, the group was roughly 85% male.

Here immunoSEQ multiplex PCR was the method, and the copy in TCRdb shows in-frame clones only, minus some. The profile shows approximately 87,000 clones, roughly 90% of them singletons. Overall study results and limits: Expanded clones were, on average, more numerous in CD8+ T cells than in CD4+. Circulating CD4+ and CD8+ T cells showed clonal expansion by week 6 at 0.1 to 3.0 mg/kg.

Note on this clone: Its antigen is still unknown.

The source material was CD4+ or CD8+ T cells sorted from blood, sampled in a trial of the OX40 agonist ivuxolimab. This sequence was found in an adult with an advanced solid tumor such as melanoma, head and neck, liver or kidney cancer.

The DNA of the CDR3 is TGTGCCAGCTGGGACAGGGCCTTACCCTACAATGAGCAGTTCTTC. It specifies CASWDRALPYNEQFF. The chain carries TRBV27 and TRBJ2-1; TRBD1 aligns across 9 bases. After removal of 8 bases from V and 2 bases from J, the junction contained 7 bases not matched to a gene. Germline lookup yields CDR1 MNHEY and CDR2 SMNVEV (reference sequence). The CDR3 is 15 amino acids.